Listed below are T cell receptor beta chains from one sample, sequenced in a study of a mutant IDH1 vaccine in newly diagnosed glioma. These receptors' targets are unknown. The table came from immunoSEQ multiplex PCR; TCRdb's copy has only in-frame clones and leaves some out. The data contain 60,000 or so clones, around four fifths of them singletons. Here the sequenced sample was PBMCs, taken from a glioma patient whose treatment included an IDH1 peptide vaccine. These receptor sequences come from a woman between 45 and 65 years old with glioma. CDR3s include the opening cysteine and the closing phenylalanine or tryptophan. The order of the fields is CDR3 protein, CDR3 DNA, J gene, V gene, clone size, D gene. The D gene is left open where the match is weak. Part of the rows lack a size; the others show once, few, many or a class for expanded clones.

CDR3: CASSLGLNYGYTF
DNA: TGTGCCAGCAGCTTAGGGCTGAATTATGGCTACACCTTC
J: TRBJ1-2
V: TRBV7-9
size: .
D: .

CDR3: CASSQAGGTDYGYTF
DNA: TGTGCCAGCAGCCAAGCAGGGGGGACGGACTATGGCTACACCTTC
J: TRBJ1-2
V: TRBV4-2
size: .
D: TRBD1

CDR3: CASSPGQGRTGANVLTF
DNA: TGTGCCAGCAGCCCGGGACAGGGGAGGACTGGGGCCAACGTCCTGACTTTC
J: TRBJ2-6
V: TRBV5-4
size: .
D: TRBD1

CDR3: CASSPRAGYTDTQYF
DNA: TGTGCCAGCAGCCCTCGAGCGGGGTACACAGATACGCAGTATTTT
J: TRBJ2-3
V: TRBV11-2
size: few
D: TRBD2

CDR3: CASTGDFGLGQYF
DNA: TGTGCCAGCACGGGGGATTTCGGGTTAGGGCAGTACTTC
J: TRBJ2-7
V: TRBV27
size: .
D: .

CDR3: CASSPGLMNTEAFF
DNA: TGTGCCAGCAGCCCCGGACTCATGAACACTGAAGCTTTCTTT
J: TRBJ1-1
V: TRBV6-6
size: once
D: .

CDR3: CASSLGYRGQPQHF
DNA: TGTGCCAGCAGCTTAGGGTACAGGGGGCAGCCCCAGCATTTT
J: TRBJ1-5
V: TRBV7-2
size: .
D: TRBD1

CDR3: CASSEIWVSTEAFF
DNA: TGTGCCAGCAGTGAAATATGGGTGAGCACTGAAGCTTTCTTT
J: TRBJ1-1
V: TRBV2
size: .
D: .

CDR3: CASQRGTSTDTQYF
DNA: TGTGCCAGCCAGCGGGGGACAAGCACAGATACGCAGTATTTT
J: TRBJ2-3
V: TRBV2
size: .
D: TRBD2

CDR3: CASSLNNRASSYEQYF
DNA: TGTGCCAGCAGCCTAAACAACAGGGCAAGCTCCTACGAGCAGTACTTC
J: TRBJ2-7
V: TRBV7-6
size: .
D: .

CDR3: CASSEKGLGVTAFF
DNA: TGTGCCAGCAGTGAAAAAGGGCTGGGAGTGACAGCTTTCTTT
J: TRBJ1-1
V: TRBV6-1
size: .
D: .

CDR3: CASSKGHPEGTQYF
DNA: TGTGCCAGCAGTAAGGGACACCCCGAAGGGACCCAGTACTTC
J: TRBJ2-5
V: TRBV6-5
size: .
D: .

CDR3: CASSSGGRVDTEAFF
DNA: TGTGCCAGTAGTTCAGGGGGACGGGTGGACACTGAAGCTTTCTTT
J: TRBJ1-1
V: TRBV19
size: .
D: TRBD1

CDR3: CASSSRGSTDTQYF
DNA: TGTGCCAGCAGCTCCCGGGGCAGCACAGATACGCAGTATTTT
J: TRBJ2-3
V: TRBV7-6
size: .
D: .

CDR3: CASSLVGQGQETQYF
DNA: TGTGCCAGCAGCTTGGTGGGACAGGGGCAAGAGACCCAGTACTTC
J: TRBJ2-5
V: TRBV5-4
size: once
D: TRBD1

CDR3: CASSERRIGVTYEQYF
DNA: TGTGCCAGCAGTGAAAGAAGGATTGGGGTGACCTACGAGCAGTACTTC
J: TRBJ2-7
V: TRBV6-1
size: .
D: .

CDR3: CASSEGGTASGNTIYF
DNA: TGTGCCAGCAGTGAGGGGGGGACAGCCTCTGGAAACACCATATATTTT
J: TRBJ1-3
V: TRBV6-1
size: .
D: TRBD1

CDR3: CAWSRPGGGYTF
DNA: TGTGCCTGGAGTCGACCGGGAGGTGGCTACACCTTC
J: TRBJ1-2
V: TRBV30
size: few
D: .

CDR3: CASSLDRNTEAFF
DNA: TGTGCCAGCAGCTTGGACAGAAACACTGAAGCTTTCTTT
J: TRBJ1-1
V: TRBV5-6
size: once
D: .

CDR3: CASSSGARGYTF
DNA: TGTGCCAGCAGTTCGGGGGCTCGAGGCTACACCTTC
J: TRBJ1-2
V: TRBV27
size: few
D: .

CDR3: CASSGLAGGPDTQYF
DNA: TGTGCCAGCAGTGGACTAGCGGGGGGGCCAGATACGCAGTATTTT
J: TRBJ2-3
V: TRBV6-1
size: .
D: TRBD2

CDR3: CASSLERGTDTQYF
DNA: TGCGCCAGCAGCTTGGAGAGGGGCACAGATACGCAGTATTTT
J: TRBJ2-3
V: TRBV5-1
size: .
D: .

CDR3: CASSEDLRQETQYF
DNA: TGTGCCAGCAGTGAGGATCTAAGGCAAGAGACCCAGTACTTC
J: TRBJ2-5
V: TRBV25-1
size: medium-sized
D: .

CDR3: CASSLFLDPNIPDTQYF
DNA: TGCGCCAGCAGCTTGTTTCTGGACCCCAATATTCCAGATACGCAGTATTTT
J: TRBJ2-3
V: TRBV5-1
size: .
D: .

CDR3: CASSWRAEYNSPLHF
DNA: TGTGCCAGTAGTTGGCGGGCGGAGTATAATTCACCCCTCCACTTT
J: TRBJ1-6
V: TRBV19
size: .
D: .

CDR3: CASSRSGYSYEQYF
DNA: TGCGCCAGCAGCCGTAGCGGATATTCCTACGAGCAGTACTTC
J: TRBJ2-7
V: TRBV4-1
size: .
D: .

CDR3: CASSLAGTASGELFF
DNA: TGTGCCAGCAGCTTAGCTGGGACAGCCTCCGGGGAGCTGTTTTTT
J: TRBJ2-2
V: TRBV7-6
size: .
D: TRBD1